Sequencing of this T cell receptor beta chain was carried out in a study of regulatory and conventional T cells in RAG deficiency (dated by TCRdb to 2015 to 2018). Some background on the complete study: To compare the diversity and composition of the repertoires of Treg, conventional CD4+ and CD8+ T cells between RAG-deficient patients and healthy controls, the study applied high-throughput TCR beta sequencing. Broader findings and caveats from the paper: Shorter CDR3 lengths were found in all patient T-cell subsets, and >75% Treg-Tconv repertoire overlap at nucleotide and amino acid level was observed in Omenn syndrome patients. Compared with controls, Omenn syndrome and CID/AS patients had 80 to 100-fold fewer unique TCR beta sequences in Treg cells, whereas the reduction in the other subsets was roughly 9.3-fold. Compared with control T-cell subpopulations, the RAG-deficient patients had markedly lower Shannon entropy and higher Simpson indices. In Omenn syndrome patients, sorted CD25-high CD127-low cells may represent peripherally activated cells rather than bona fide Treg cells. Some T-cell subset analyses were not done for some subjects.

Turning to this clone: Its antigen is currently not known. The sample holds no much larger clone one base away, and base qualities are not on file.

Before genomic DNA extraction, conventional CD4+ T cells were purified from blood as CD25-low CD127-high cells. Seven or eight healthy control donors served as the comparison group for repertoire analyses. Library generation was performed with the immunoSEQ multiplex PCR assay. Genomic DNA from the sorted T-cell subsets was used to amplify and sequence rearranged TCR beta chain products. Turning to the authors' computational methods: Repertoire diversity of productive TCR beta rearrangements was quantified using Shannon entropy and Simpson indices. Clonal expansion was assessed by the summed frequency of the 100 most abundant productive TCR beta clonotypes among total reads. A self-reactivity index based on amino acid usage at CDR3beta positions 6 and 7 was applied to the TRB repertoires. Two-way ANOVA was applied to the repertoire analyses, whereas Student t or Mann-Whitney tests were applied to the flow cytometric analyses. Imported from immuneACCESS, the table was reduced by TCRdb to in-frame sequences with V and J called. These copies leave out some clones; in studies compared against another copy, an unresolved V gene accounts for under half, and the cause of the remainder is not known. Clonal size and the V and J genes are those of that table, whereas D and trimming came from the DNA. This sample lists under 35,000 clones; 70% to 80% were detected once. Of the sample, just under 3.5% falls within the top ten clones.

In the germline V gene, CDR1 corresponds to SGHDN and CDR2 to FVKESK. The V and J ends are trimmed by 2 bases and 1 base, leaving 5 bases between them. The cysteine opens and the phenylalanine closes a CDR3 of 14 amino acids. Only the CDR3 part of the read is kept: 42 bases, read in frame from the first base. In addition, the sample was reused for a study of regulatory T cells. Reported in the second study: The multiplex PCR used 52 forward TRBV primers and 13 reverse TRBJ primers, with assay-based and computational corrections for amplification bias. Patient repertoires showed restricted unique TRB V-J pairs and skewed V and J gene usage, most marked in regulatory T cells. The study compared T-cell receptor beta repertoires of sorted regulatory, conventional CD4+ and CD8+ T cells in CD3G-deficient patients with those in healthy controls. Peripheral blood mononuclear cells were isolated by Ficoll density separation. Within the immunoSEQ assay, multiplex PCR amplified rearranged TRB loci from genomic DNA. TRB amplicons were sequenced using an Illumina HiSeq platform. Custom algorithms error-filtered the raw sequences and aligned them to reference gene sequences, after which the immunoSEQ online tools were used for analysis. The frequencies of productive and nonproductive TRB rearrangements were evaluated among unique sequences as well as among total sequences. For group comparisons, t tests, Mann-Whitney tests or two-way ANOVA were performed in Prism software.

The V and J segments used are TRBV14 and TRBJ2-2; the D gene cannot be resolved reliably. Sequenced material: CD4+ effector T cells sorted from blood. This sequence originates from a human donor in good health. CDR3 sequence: CASSQLLNTGELFF. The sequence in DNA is TGTGCCAGCAGCCAACTTTTGAACACCGGGGAGCTGTTTTTT. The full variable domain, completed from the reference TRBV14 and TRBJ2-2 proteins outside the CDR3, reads EAGVTQFPSHSVIEKGQTVTLRCDPISGHDNLYWYRRVMGKEIKFLLHFVKESKQDESGMPNNRFLAERTGGTYSTLKVQPAELEDSGVYFCASSQLLNTGELFFGEGSRLTVL.